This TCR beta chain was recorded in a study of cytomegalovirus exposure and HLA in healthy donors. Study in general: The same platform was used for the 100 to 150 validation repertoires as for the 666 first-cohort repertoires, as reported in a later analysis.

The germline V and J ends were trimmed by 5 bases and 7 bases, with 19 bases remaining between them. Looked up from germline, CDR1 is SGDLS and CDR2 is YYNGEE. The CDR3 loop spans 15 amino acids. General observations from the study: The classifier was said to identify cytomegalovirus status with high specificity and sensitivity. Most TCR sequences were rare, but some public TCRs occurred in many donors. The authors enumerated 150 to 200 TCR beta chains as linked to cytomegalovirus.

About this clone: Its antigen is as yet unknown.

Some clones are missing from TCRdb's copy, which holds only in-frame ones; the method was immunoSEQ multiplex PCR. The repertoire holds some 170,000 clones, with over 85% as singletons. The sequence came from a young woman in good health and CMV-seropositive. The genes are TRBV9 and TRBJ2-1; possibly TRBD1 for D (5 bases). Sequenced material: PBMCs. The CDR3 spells CASSRSDTENNEQFF. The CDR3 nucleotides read TGTGCCAGCAGTCGTTCGGACACCGAAAATAATGAGCAGTTCTTC.